A selection of T cell receptor beta chains follows, all from one sample in a study of blood T cell repertoires in COVID-19. Profiled with immunoSEQ multiplex PCR; TCRdb holds only in-frame clones, not every one. The data show about 130,000 clones, with approximately 88% seen just once and under 15% held by the top ten. The source material was peripheral blood. Source of these receptors: a woman aged 25-40 years who had recovered from COVID-19. Each CDR3 is given without its conserved first and last residue.

v_gene	j_gene	CDR3aa
TRBV5-4	TRBJ2-3	ASSLEGLAGRPSPDTQY
TRBV6-5	TRBJ2-6	ASRGGSSGANVLT
TRBV3-1/TRBV3-2	TRBJ2-6	ASSQNRLGSGANVLT
TRBV7-8	TRBJ2-3	ASSRYGGTSGTDTQY
TRBV5-1	TRBJ1-1	ASSLEGGVRTEAF
TRBV27	TRBJ2-5	ASSLSGTQFQETQY
TRBV4-2	TRBJ2-2	ASSLRKDLGTSPGELF
TRBV19	TRBJ1-5	ASRHTGGRRQPQH
TRBV5-8	TRBJ1-1	ASSLAVRRGNTEAF
TRBV5-1	TRBJ2-2	ASSRTGTSSTGELF
TRBV30	TRBJ1-2	AWSEGTYYGYT
TRBV18	TRBJ1-1	ASSPESQGAMNTEAF
TRBV5-3	TRBJ1-4	ARSLAFTGGKLF
TRBV9	TRBJ2-7	ASSVDLSTGYEQY
TRBV27	TRBJ2-5	ASSASRPGRETQY
TRBV3-1/TRBV3-2	TRBJ2-7	ASSQDQGNYEQY
TRBV30	TRBJ2-1	ASGQGEQF
TRBV6-2/TRBV6-3	TRBJ1-3	ASSYSVELGENTIY
TRBV15	TRBJ1-1	ATSPPSGLRAF
TRBV5-5	TRBJ1-4	ASSLDRGLNEKLF
TRBV11-2	TRBJ1-2	ASSLAGQGANYGYT
TRBV6-1	TRBJ1-1	ASSEMRLAEAF
TRBV6-5	TRBJ1-1	ASRLTGGNTEAF
TRBV7-6	TRBJ1-2	ATSTGTQGYT
TRBV7-9	TRBJ1-4	ASSPEGARGEKLF
TRBV2	TRBJ2-7	ASSRQGGSYEQY
TRBV4-1	TRBJ2-5	ASSQDGSQQETQY
TRBV13	TRBJ2-7	ASSSGTGSYEQY
TRBV9	TRBJ2-1	ASSPGQGLFGEQF
TRBV13	TRBJ1-2	ASSLHPTGRIHGYT
TRBV4-1	TRBJ1-1	ASSQPWGRGHSNTEAF
TRBV5-5	TRBJ2-1	ASSLNKRGSYNEQF
TRBV5-6	TRBJ1-1	ASSLTGWTEAF
TRBV7-9	TRBJ2-7	ASSPPGDLSYEQY
TRBV4-1	TRBJ2-7	ASSPSGGTSVYEQY
TRBV11-2	TRBJ2-5	ASSLGARGTQY
TRBV7-3	TRBJ1-3	ASSLLGPSGNTIY
TRBV12-3/TRBV12-4	TRBJ2-2	ASNRAGAGELF
TRBV2	TRBJ1-5	ASSPDSGSNQPQH
TRBV11-3	TRBJ2-2	ASSPSDRANTGELF
TRBV12-5	TRBJ2-3	ASGQSGGDTQY
TRBV6-5	TRBJ2-1	ASSPRTSGYNEQF
TRBV11-2	TRBJ1-5	ASSLDTGFGSQPQH
TRBV5-6	TRBJ2-1	ASRTGGTLYNEQF
TRBV27	TRBJ1-5	ASRGEGRSNQPQH